A selection of T cell receptor beta chains follows, all from one sample in a study of CD8+CD57+ T cells in acquired aplastic anemia. TCRdb re-called the reads through MiXCR, storing one row per CDR3 protein. This sample has hundreds of thousands of distinct CDR3 sequences, with approximately 57% found just once. Source material: sorted CD4+, CD8+, or CD8+CD57+ T cells (not recorded which) from PBMCs. The receptors come from a human donor with severe aplastic anemia or a healthy control (not recorded which). The CDR3 runs from the conserved cysteine through the conserved F or W. Fields, in order: CDR3 protein, CDR3 DNA, clone size, V gene, J gene, D gene. A D gene is named only where the DNA matches it firmly. A row's size may be missing; if present it is once, few, many or a size class.

cdr3_aa: CASSIQGVENSPLHF
cdr3_nt: TGTGCCAGTAGTATTCAGGGAGTAGAGAATTCACCCCTCCACTTT
clone_size: many
v_call: TRBV19
j_call: TRBJ1-6
d_call: .

cdr3_aa: CSVAGLMNTEAFF
cdr3_nt: TGCAGCGTTGCCGGATTAATGAACACTGAAGCTTTCTTT
clone_size: .
v_call: TRBV29-1
j_call: TRBJ1-1
d_call: .

cdr3_aa: CASSQDGGAVGGLFF
cdr3_nt: TGTGCCAGCAGCCAAGATGGGGGGGCGGTTGGAGGACTGTTTTTT
clone_size: .
v_call: TRBV14
j_call: TRBJ1-4
d_call: .

cdr3_aa: CASSTRTARRTEAFF
cdr3_nt: TGTGCCAGCAGCACCCGGACAGCCCGGCGTACTGAAGCTTTCTTT
clone_size: .
v_call: TRBV5-6
j_call: TRBJ1-1
d_call: .

cdr3_aa: CASMEGNYGYTF
cdr3_nt: TGTGCCAGCATGGAGGGCAACTATGGCTACACCTTC
clone_size: many
v_call: TRBV6-1
j_call: TRBJ1-2
d_call: .

cdr3_aa: CSASTYRAQETQYF
cdr3_nt: TGCAGTGCTAGTACGTACAGAGCCCAAGAGACCCAGTACTTC
clone_size: many
v_call: TRBV20-1
j_call: TRBJ2-5
d_call: .

cdr3_aa: CSAVRTGGVSEAFF
cdr3_nt: TGCAGTGCTGTCCGGACGGGGGGAGTGTCTGAAGCTTTCTTT
clone_size: .
v_call: TRBV20-1
j_call: TRBJ1-1
d_call: .

cdr3_aa: CASSPSTGGLAEAFF
cdr3_nt: TGTGCCAGCAGCCCATCGACAGGGGGCTTAGCTGAAGCTTTCTTT
clone_size: .
v_call: TRBV7-9
j_call: TRBJ1-1
d_call: TRBD1

cdr3_aa: CASSRQTGGTSPTYEQYF
cdr3_nt: TGTGCCAGCAGCCGACAGACCGGAGGAACATCACCGACATACGAGCAGTACTTC
clone_size: .
v_call: TRBV9
j_call: TRBJ2-7
d_call: .

cdr3_aa: CASSIPLNANTGELFF
cdr3_nt: TGTGCCAGCAGCATACCACTTAACGCGAACACCGGGGAGCTGTTTTTT
clone_size: .
v_call: TRBV7-8
j_call: TRBJ2-2
d_call: .

cdr3_aa: CASSFLIAYEQYF
cdr3_nt: TGTGCCAGCAGCTTTTTAATAGCATACGAGCAGTACTTC
clone_size: .
v_call: TRBV7-2
j_call: TRBJ2-7
d_call: .

cdr3_aa: CSAEQALSSYEQYF
cdr3_nt: TGCAGTGCTGAACAGGCCCTAAGCTCCTACGAGCAGTACTTC
clone_size: once
v_call: TRBV20-1
j_call: TRBJ2-7
d_call: .

cdr3_aa: CATSGGANYGYTF
cdr3_nt: TGTGCCACCAGCGGGGGGGCTAACTATGGCTACACCTTC
clone_size: .
v_call: TRBV15
j_call: TRBJ1-2
d_call: .

cdr3_aa: CATFGANTGELVF
cdr3_nt: TGTGCCACCTTTGGGGCGAACACCGGGGAGCTGGTTTTT
clone_size: .
v_call: TRBV24-1
j_call: TRBJ2-2
d_call: .

cdr3_aa: CSVEQTQRMNTEAFF
cdr3_nt: TGCAGCGTTGAACAGACACAAAGGATGAACACTGAAGCTTTCTTT
clone_size: .
v_call: TRBV29-1
j_call: TRBJ1-1
d_call: .

cdr3_aa: CASNKPGQMWGANVLTF
cdr3_nt: TGTGCCAGCAACAAACCGGGACAAATGTGGGGGGCCAACGTCCTGACTTTC
clone_size: .
v_call: TRBV7-2
j_call: TRBJ2-6
d_call: .

cdr3_aa: CASSPGRYSYEQYF
cdr3_nt: TGTGCCAGCAGCCCGGGACGTTACTCCTACGAGCAGTACTTC
clone_size: many
v_call: TRBV14
j_call: TRBJ2-7
d_call: .

cdr3_aa: CASSPKSRRGDNEQFF
cdr3_nt: TGTGCCAGCAGTCCAAAAAGCCGCCGGGGGGACAATGAGCAGTTCTTC
clone_size: once
v_call: TRBV12-3/TRBV12-4
j_call: TRBJ2-1
d_call: TRBD2

cdr3_aa: CASSDRTGRVNTEAFF
cdr3_nt: TGTGCCAGCAGTGATCGGACAGGGAGGGTGAACACTGAAGCTTTCTTT
clone_size: .
v_call: TRBV6-1
j_call: TRBJ1-1
d_call: TRBD1

cdr3_aa: CAISESTRKQGAGHEQFF
cdr3_nt: TGTGCCATCAGTGAGTCGACTCGGAAGCAGGGAGCCGGCCATGAGCAGTTCTTC
clone_size: once
v_call: TRBV10-3
j_call: TRBJ2-1
d_call: .

cdr3_aa: CASSLEGATEAFF
cdr3_nt: TGTGCCAGCAGCTTAGAGGGGGCCACTGAAGCTTTCTTT
clone_size: .
v_call: TRBV7-9
j_call: TRBJ1-1
d_call: TRBD1

cdr3_aa: CASSTNSPEAFF
cdr3_nt: TGTGCCAGCAGCACCAATTCCCCTGAAGCTTTCTTT
clone_size: .
v_call: TRBV11-2
j_call: TRBJ1-1
d_call: .

cdr3_aa: CSAERSGGYYGYTF
cdr3_nt: TGCAGTGCTGAGCGATCAGGGGGCTACTATGGCTACACCTTC
clone_size: many
v_call: TRBV20-1
j_call: TRBJ1-2
d_call: TRBD1

cdr3_aa: CASSPIDRVGYEQYF
cdr3_nt: TGCGCCAGCAGCCCTATCGACAGGGTGGGCTACGAGCAGTACTTC
clone_size: .
v_call: TRBV4-1
j_call: TRBJ2-7
d_call: TRBD1

cdr3_aa: CASSRVEKLFF
cdr3_nt: TGTGCCAGCAGTAGGGTGGAAAAACTGTTCTTT
clone_size: .
v_call: TRBV6-1
j_call: TRBJ1-4
d_call: .

cdr3_aa: CASRRQGMNTEAFF
cdr3_nt: TGTGCCAGTAGGAGACAGGGGATGAACACTGAAGCTTTCTTT
clone_size: many
v_call: TRBV19
j_call: TRBJ1-1
d_call: TRBD1

cdr3_aa: CASKRWGAIDEQYF
cdr3_nt: TGTGCCAGCAAAAGGTGGGGGGCTATCGACGAGCAGTACTTC
clone_size: many
v_call: TRBV27
j_call: TRBJ2-7
d_call: .

cdr3_aa: CASSLGRGGKETQYF
cdr3_nt: TGTGCCAGCAGCTTGGGGCGGGGGGGAAAAGAGACCCAGTACTTC
clone_size: .
v_call: TRBV5-6
j_call: TRBJ2-5
d_call: TRBD2

cdr3_aa: CASSAGQETQYF
cdr3_nt: TGTGCCAGCAGCGCAGGGCAAGAGACCCAGTACTTC
clone_size: many
v_call: TRBV9
j_call: TRBJ2-5
d_call: .

cdr3_aa: CASSSRDKFSYEQYF
cdr3_nt: TGTGCCAGCAGCAGCCGGGACAAATTCTCCTACGAGCAGTACTTC
clone_size: .
v_call: TRBV7-2
j_call: TRBJ2-7
d_call: .

cdr3_aa: CASSYSPGKNTGELFF
cdr3_nt: TGTGCCAGCAGTTACTCTCCAGGGAAAAACACCGGGGAGCTGTTTTTT
clone_size: .
v_call: TRBV6-5
j_call: TRBJ2-2
d_call: .

cdr3_aa: CASSVRDRGQGRNSPLHF
cdr3_nt: TGTGCCAGCAGCGTCCGTGACAGGGGGCAGGGGAGGAATTCACCCCTCCACTTT
clone_size: .
v_call: TRBV9
j_call: TRBJ1-6
d_call: TRBD1

cdr3_aa: CASSSRDRGNSPLHF
cdr3_nt: TGTGCCAGCAGTTCCCGGGACAGGGGTAATTCACCCCTCCACTTT
clone_size: many
v_call: TRBV6-5
j_call: TRBJ1-6
d_call: TRBD1

cdr3_aa: CSAGTSGRSTDTQYF
cdr3_nt: TGCAGTGCAGGGACTAGCGGGAGAAGTACAGATACGCAGTATTTT
clone_size: .
v_call: TRBV20-1
j_call: TRBJ2-3
d_call: TRBD2

cdr3_aa: CASRVRGTGELFF
cdr3_nt: TGTGCCAGCAGGGTGAGGGGGACCGGGGAGCTGTTTTTT
clone_size: .
v_call: TRBV28
j_call: TRBJ2-2
d_call: .

cdr3_aa: CASSQQTGGRAEAFF
cdr3_nt: TGCGCCAGCAGCCAACAGACAGGAGGTAGAGCTGAAGCTTTCTTT
clone_size: many
v_call: TRBV4-3
j_call: TRBJ1-1
d_call: .

cdr3_aa: CASSLGRGPATNEKLFF
cdr3_nt: TGTGCCAGCAGCTTAGGCAGGGGGCCCGCAACTAATGAAAAACTGTTTTTT
clone_size: many
v_call: TRBV7-8
j_call: TRBJ1-4
d_call: TRBD1

cdr3_aa: CSVEGGPYEQYF
cdr3_nt: TGCAGCGTTGAGGGGGGCCCCTACGAGCAGTACTTC
clone_size: .
v_call: TRBV29-1
j_call: TRBJ2-7
d_call: .

cdr3_aa: CATRQDSFNQPQHF
cdr3_nt: TGTGCCACCAGGCAGGACAGCTTCAATCAGCCCCAGCATTTT
clone_size: .
v_call: TRBV24-1
j_call: TRBJ1-5
d_call: .

cdr3_aa: CASMREGNQPQHF
cdr3_nt: TGTGCCAGCATGCGAGAGGGGAATCAGCCCCAGCATTTT
clone_size: .
v_call: TRBV2
j_call: TRBJ1-5
d_call: .

cdr3_aa: CASSQEGGAVYEQYF
cdr3_nt: TGTGCCAGCAGCCAAGAAGGGGGGGCGGTATACGAGCAGTACTTC
clone_size: many
v_call: TRBV4-2
j_call: TRBJ2-7
d_call: .

cdr3_aa: CASSGSNGNEKLFF
cdr3_nt: TGTGCCAGCAGCGGCTCCAATGGTAATGAAAAACTGTTTTTT
clone_size: .
v_call: TRBV7-9
j_call: TRBJ1-4
d_call: .

cdr3_aa: CASSFGQGGTGETQYF
cdr3_nt: TGTGCCAGCAGCTTCGGACAGGGCGGAACCGGGGAGACCCAGTACTTC
clone_size: .
v_call: TRBV7-2
j_call: TRBJ2-5
d_call: TRBD1

cdr3_aa: CATSDFRGQGETQYF
cdr3_nt: TGTGCCACCAGTGATTTCCGTGGACAGGGAGAGACCCAGTACTTC
clone_size: .
v_call: TRBV24-1
j_call: TRBJ2-5
d_call: TRBD1

cdr3_aa: CASYSTGVGNQPQHF
cdr3_nt: TGTGCCAGTTATTCGACAGGGGTTGGCAATCAGCCCCAGCATTTT
clone_size: many
v_call: TRBV19
j_call: TRBJ1-5
d_call: TRBD1

cdr3_aa: CASTETGSGNTIYF
cdr3_nt: TGTGCCAGCACCGAGACAGGCTCTGGAAACACCATATATTTT
clone_size: .
v_call: TRBV28
j_call: TRBJ1-3
d_call: .

cdr3_aa: CSARGTPLLAFF
cdr3_nt: TGCAGTGCTAGAGGGACGCCCCTACTAGCTTTCTTT
clone_size: .
v_call: TRBV20-1
j_call: TRBJ1-1
d_call: .

cdr3_aa: CSARKGEGPHEQYF
cdr3_nt: TGCAGTGCTCGCAAGGGGGAGGGCCCTCACGAGCAGTACTTC
clone_size: few
v_call: TRBV20-1
j_call: TRBJ2-7
d_call: .

cdr3_aa: CATSRGQGWETQYF
cdr3_nt: TGTGCCACCAGCCGCGGACAGGGATGGGAGACCCAGTACTTC
clone_size: .
v_call: TRBV15
j_call: TRBJ2-5
d_call: TRBD1